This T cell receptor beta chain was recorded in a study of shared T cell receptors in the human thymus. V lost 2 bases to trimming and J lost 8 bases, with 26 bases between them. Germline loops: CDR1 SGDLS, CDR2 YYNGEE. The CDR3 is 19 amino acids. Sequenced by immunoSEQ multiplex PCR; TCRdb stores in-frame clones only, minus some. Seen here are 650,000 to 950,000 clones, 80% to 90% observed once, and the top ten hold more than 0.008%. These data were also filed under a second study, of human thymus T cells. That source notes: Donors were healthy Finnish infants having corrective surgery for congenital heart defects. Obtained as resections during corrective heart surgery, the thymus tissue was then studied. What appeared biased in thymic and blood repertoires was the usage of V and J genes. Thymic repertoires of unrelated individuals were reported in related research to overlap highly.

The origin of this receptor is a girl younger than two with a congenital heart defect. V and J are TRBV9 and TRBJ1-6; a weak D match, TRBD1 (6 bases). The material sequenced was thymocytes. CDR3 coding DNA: TGTGCCAGCAGCGTGGGCTCACAGGGAACCCAATTGGAAGATTCACCCCTCCACTTT. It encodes CASSVGSQGTQLEDSPLHF. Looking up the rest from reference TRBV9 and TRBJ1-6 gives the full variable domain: DSGVTQTPKHLITATGQRVTLRCSPRSGDLSVYWYQQSLDQGLQFLIQYYNGEERAKGNILERFSAQQFPDLHSELNLSSLELGDSALYFCASSVGSQGTQLEDSPLHFGNGTRLTVT.